The 18 T cell receptor beta chains given below trace back to one sample, sequenced in a study of blood T cell repertoires in COVID-19. Sequencing was performed with immunoSEQ multiplex PCR; in TCRdb, only in-frame clones are kept and a portion is missing. The table has 230,000 or so clones, around 83% seen once. Sequenced material: peripheral blood. All receptors come from a man in his forties who had recovered from COVID-19.

This sequence joins TRBV11-3 and TRBJ2-7; TRBD1 agrees at 10 bases. This CDR3 contains 15 residues. Per germline, CDR1 SGHNT and CDR2 YENEEA. Trimming removed 5 bases from V and 3 bases from J; junction bases left unmatched: 7. CDR3 sequence reads: CASSATGTGDYEQYF. CDR3 sequence (DNA): TGTGCCAGCAGCGCAACCGGGACAGGGGACTACGAGCAGTACTTC.

The chain uses TRBV19 and TRBJ2-1; possibly TRBD2 for D (5 bases). V lost 3 bases and J 9 bases, leaving 12 bases between the germline ends. The CDR3 consists of 13 residues. Germline CDR1 LNHDA, CDR2 SQIVND (reference sequence). The CDR3 DNA reads TGTGCCAGTAGTATGGTTCGTGGGAGTGAGCAGTTCTTC. Translated, it gives CASSMVRGSEQFF.

V is TRBV29-1 and J is TRBJ1-6; D may be TRBD1 (6 bases). V was trimmed by 4 bases and J by 6 bases, leaving 13 bases between them. The CDR3 has 14 amino acids. Germline assignment: CDR1 SQVTM and CDR2 ANQGSEA. The CDR3 protein is CSVGEQGPNSPLHF. In nucleotides, the CDR3 is TGCAGCGTTGGAGAACAGGGTCCTAATTCACCCCTCCACTTT.

The chain combines TRBV12-5 with TRBJ2-5; 7 positions agree with TRBD2. In germline, CDR1 is LGHNT, CDR2 FRNRAP. V lost 8 bases and J lost 7; bases outside the gene matches: 7. This CDR3 is built from 12 residues. The CDR3 DNA reads TGTGCTAGTACCTTATGGGGGGGGACCCAGTACTTC. Protein sequence: CASTLWGGTQYF.

The rearrangement links TRBV11-2 to TRBJ2-1; 15 bases agree with TRBD2. V trimming: 5 bases; J trimming: 5 bases; junction bases outside the gene matches: 13. The CDR3 runs 19 residues. Germline-derived CDR1 and CDR2 are SGHAT and FQNNGV. CDR3 loop: CASSTLWGLAGGSNNEQFF. The CDR3 nucleotides read TGTGCCAGCAGCACCCTGTGGGGACTAGCGGGAGGATCCAACAATGAGCAGTTCTTC.

The chain is built from TRBV7-6 and TRBJ1-1, with 7 bases lining up with TRBD1. Germline V CDR1 and CDR2: SGHVS, FNYEAQ. The CDR3 contains 15 residues. Trimming at V came to 4 bases and at J to 4 bases, leaving 9 bases not matched to a gene. The CDR3: CASSSGGWEFTEAFF. The CDR3 DNA follows: TGTGCCAGCAGCTCAGGGGGATGGGAGTTCACTGAAGCTTTCTTT.

This clone has just one count. The chain carries TRBV29-1 and TRBJ1-4, with D maybe TRBD1 (5 bases). This CDR3 has 14 amino acids. Germline loops: CDR1 SQVTM, CDR2 ANQGSEA. V was pared by 7 bases and J by 1 base, with 13 bases between. CDR3 amino acids: CSALDQGTNEKLFF. As DNA, the CDR3 is TGCAGCGCCCTAGACCAGGGAACTAATGAAAAACTGTTTTTT.

The V and J genes are TRBV3-1 (or the pseudogene TRBV3-2) and TRBJ1-5; 7 bases fit TRBD1. This CDR3 spans 15 amino acids. CDR1 is LGHDT and CDR2 is YNNKEL in the germline V gene (reference sequence). The J segment lost 0 bases and the V segment lost 4 bases, leaving 3 bases of the junction unmatched. This chain's CDR3 is CASSRGDSSNQPQHF. The CDR3 nucleotides read TGTGCCAGCAGCCGAGGGGACAGTAGCAATCAGCCCCAGCATTTT.

This chain links TRBV25-1 with TRBJ2-1, with TRBD1 as a possible D gene (6 bases). The CDR3 loop spans 15 amino acids. Germline V gives CDR1 MGHDK, CDR2 SYGVNS. Trimming shortened V by 6 bases and J by 5 bases, and 17 bases separated the two germline ends. The CDR3 spells CASRRTGIANNEQFF. The DNA of the CDR3 is TGTGCCAGCAGGAGAACAGGGATCGCCAACAATGAGCAGTTCTTC.

This chain connects TRBV14 to TRBJ1-3; no reliable D call. The CDR3 is 14 amino acids. V was clipped by 4 bases and J by 1 base, with 8 bases between them. Germline loops: CDR1 SGHDN, CDR2 FVKESK. In nucleotides, the CDR3 is TGTGCCAGCAGCCTATCGGGGTCTGGAAACACCATATATTTT. Protein sequence: CASSLSGSGNTIYF.

J is TRBJ2-7 and V is TRBV5-6; D call uncertain. Between the trimmed V and J ends, which lost 4 bases and 0 bases, there was a span of 5 bases. The CDR3 loop spans 12 amino acids. CDR1 is SGHDT, CDR2 YYEEEE, per germline. The CDR3 spells CASSDSSYEQYF. The CDR3 nucleotides are TGTGCCAGCAGCGATAGCTCCTACGAGCAGTACTTC.

The chain couples TRBV5-1 to TRBJ2-1; 8 nucleotides line up with TRBD1. This CDR3 comprises 16 residues. The trim removed 1 base at V and 4 bases at J, leaving 7 bases unmatched. The V gene's germline CDR1 is SGHRS and CDR2 YFSETQ. The chain's CDR3 is CASSLSWTGSYNEQFF. The CDR3 DNA reads as TGCGCCAGCAGCTTGTCGTGGACAGGGAGTTACAATGAGCAGTTCTTC.

This clone showed up just a few times. The rearrangement links TRBV6-5 to TRBJ1-1; 9 bases line up with TRBD1. The CDR3 is 14 residues long. Looked up from germline, CDR1 is MNHEY and CDR2 is SVGAGI. The J segment lost 1 base and the V segment lost 5 bases, leaving 2 bases of the junction unmatched. CDR3 sequence: CASSRDRENTEAFF. In nucleotides, the CDR3 is TGTGCCAGCAGTCGGGACAGGGAGAACACTGAAGCTTTCTTT.

The genes are TRBV12-3 or TRBV12-4 and TRBJ1-2; no definite D call. V was trimmed by 3 bases and J by 4 bases, leaving 9 bases between them. This CDR3 spans 13 amino acids. CDR3 sequence (DNA): TGTGCCAGCAGTTTCGTACTCGTCTATGGCTACACCTTC. Translated, it gives CASSFVLVYGYTF.

This clone appeared once. The V and J genes are TRBV7-2 and TRBJ2-7; 7 bases map to TRBD1. Trimming cost V 1 base and J 2 bases; bases outside gene matches: 5. Germline CDR1 reads SGHTA; CDR2 reads FQGNSA. This CDR3 is built from 15 residues. The CDR3 loop reads CASSLVAGGPYEQYF. CDR3 in DNA: TGTGCCAGCAGCTTAGTGGCAGGGGGACCCTACGAGCAGTACTTC.

The chain employs TRBV3-1 (or the pseudogene TRBV3-2) and TRBJ2-7, with D possibly being TRBD1 (5 bases). Trimming took off 7 bases at V and 2 bases at J, with 15 bases between the two ends. The V gene's germline CDR1 is LGHDT and CDR2 YNNKEL (reference sequence). This CDR3 spans 14 amino acids. CDR3: CASNLPGMPYEQYF. CDR3 nucleotides: TGTGCCAGCAACCTCCCAGGGATGCCCTACGAGCAGTACTTC.

CDR3 nucleotides: TGTGCCAGTAGTCGTAACAGGGGGCTACGCTACGAGCAGTACTTC. Translation: CASSRNRGLRYEQYF. The chain is built from TRBV19 and TRBJ2-7; 9 bases are a match to TRBD1. V lost 5 bases, J lost 3 bases, and 8 bases stayed unmatched. The CDR3 is 15 residues long. Germline lookup yields CDR1 LNHDA and CDR2 SQIVND (reference sequence). The complete variable domain, with remaining parts taken from reference TRBV19 and TRBJ2-7, reads DGGITQSPKYLFRKEGQNVTLSCEQNLNHDAMYWYRQDPGQGLRLIYYSQIVNDFQKGDIAEGYSVSREKKESFPLTVTSAQKNPTAFYLCASSRNRGLRYEQYFGPGTRLTVT.

The chain carries TRBV7-2 and TRBJ2-7, with TRBD2 matching 13 bases. Germline V gene lookup returns CDR1 SGHTA and CDR2 FQGNSA. This CDR3 is built from 16 residues. Germline trimming cut 5 bases from V and 3 bases from J; bases unmatched to any gene: 7. CDR3 DNA sequence: TGTGCCAGCAGCGCGGATTGGACTAGCGGGAGCTACGAGCAGTACTTC. Amino acids: CASSADWTSGSYEQYF.